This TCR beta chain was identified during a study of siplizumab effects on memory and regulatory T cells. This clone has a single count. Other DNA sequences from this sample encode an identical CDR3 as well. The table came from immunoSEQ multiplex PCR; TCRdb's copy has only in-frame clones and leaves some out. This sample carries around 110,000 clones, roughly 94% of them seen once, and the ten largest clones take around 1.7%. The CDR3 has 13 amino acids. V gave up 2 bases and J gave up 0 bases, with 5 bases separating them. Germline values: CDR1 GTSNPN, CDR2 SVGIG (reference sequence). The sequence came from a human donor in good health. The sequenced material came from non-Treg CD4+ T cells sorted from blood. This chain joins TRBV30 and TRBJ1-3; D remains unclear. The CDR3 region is CAWSPFSGNTIYF. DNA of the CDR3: TGTGCCTGGAGTCCATTCTCTGGAAACACCATATATTTT.